The 3 T cell receptor beta chains below come from one sample, sequenced in a study of T-cell reconstitution after alpha-beta-depleted transplantation in children. Molecular barcoding with unique molecular identifiers was used for the TCRbeta library. TCRdb called the PCR reads again in MiXCR, with one record for every CDR3 protein. The sample holds about 980,000 distinct CDR3 sequences, less than 30% seen once. The source was PBMCs, mostly from graft donor cells, collected 360 days after TCRalphabeta/CD19-depleted stem cell transplant. The source of these receptors is a boy younger than two who had a stem cell transplant for SCID, so the T cells may come from the graft donor.

This clonotype turned up a few times. The V call is TRBV28, the J call TRBJ2-3; 8 nucleotides match TRBD2. V lost 6 bases to trimming and J lost 0 bases; unmatched junction nucleotides: 8. CDR3 length: 16 amino acids. The germline V gene encodes CDR1 MDHEN and CDR2 SYDVKM. The CDR3 protein is CASSPPGGESTDTQYF. CDR3 in DNA: TGTGCCAGCAGCCCCCCCGGGGGGGAAAGCACAGATACGCAGTATTTT.

J is TRBJ2-7 and V is TRBV12-3 or TRBV12-4; the D gene is possibly TRBD2 (5 bases). CDR3 length: 14 residues. V lost 5 bases to trimming and J lost 3 bases, with 14 bases between them. Here the CDR3 reads CASSRTRFYYEQYF. For the CDR3, the DNA is TGTGCCAGCAGTAGGACTCGCTTCTACTACGAGCAGTACTTC.

This clonotype was detected ten times or more. V is TRBV4-2 and J is TRBJ2-2; D may be TRBD1 or TRBD2 (5 bases each). CDR3 length: 13 residues. The ends were cut back, 3 bases at V and 4 bases at J, with 6 bases in the middle. Germline CDR1 reads LGHNA; CDR2 reads YNFKEQ. The CDR3 region is CASSHGGTGELFF. In DNA form, the CDR3 reads TGTGCCAGCAGCCATGGGGGCACCGGGGAGCTGTTTTTT.